This T cell receptor beta chain is from a study of blood T cell repertoires in COVID-19. Overall study context: PBMCs, B-cell-depleted T cells, or T cells provided the cDNA or gDNA that made up the material.

Data came from immunoSEQ multiplex PCR; TCRdb stores just in-frame clones and leaves some out. The sample lists about 250,000 clones; 80% to 90% were seen once. The CDR3 has 13 residues. V was pared by 6 bases and J by 3 bases, with 8 bases between. Germline values: CDR1 MNHEY, CDR2 SMNVEV (reference sequence). Sequences were obtained from peripheral blood. The V gene is TRBV27, the J gene TRBJ2-2; weak D call: TRBD1 (5 bases). This TCR derives from a man aged 35-49 years with active or convalescent COVID-19. CDR3 coding DNA: TGTGCCAGCAGGGGGCGAGACACCGGGGAGCTGTTTTTT. Protein: CASRGRDTGELFF.